This TCR beta chain was observed in a study of blood T cell repertoires in COVID-19. Study information: Sample material is recorded as cDNA or gDNA derived from T cells, B-cell-depleted T cells, or PBMCs.

Profiling relied on immunoSEQ multiplex PCR, and the TCRdb table lists in-frame clones only, not all of them. This sample has about 60,000 clones, with over 80% found just once. The germline V gene encodes CDR1 KGHSH and CDR2 LQKENI. With 3 bases removed from V and 0 bases from J, the gap between germline ends came to 9 bases. The CDR3 spans 15 residues. Sequenced sample: peripheral blood. The J gene is TRBJ1-3, the V gene TRBV18; D unclear. The receptor's source is a human donor in a cohort sampled during active COVID-19. The CDR3 DNA is TGTGCCAGCTCACCTTCAGTCACCTCTGGAAACACCATATATTTT. Protein: CASSPSVTSGNTIYF.